The next 28 T cell receptor beta chains were all read from a single sample in a study of CD8+CD57+ T cells in acquired aplastic anemia. The template for TCR beta VDJ and CDR3 sequence profiling was genomic DNA. TCRdb re-called the reads through MiXCR, storing one row per CDR3 protein. This sample has about 210,000 distinct CDR3 sequences; around 60% occur once, and the top ten carry approximately 32%. Sequenced input: sorted CD4+, CD8+, or CD8+CD57+ T cells (not recorded which) from PBMCs. The receptors come from a human donor in good health.

V gene TRBV5-1 combines with J gene TRBJ1-5; TRBD1 matches at 8 bases. Germline V gene data show CDR1 as SGHRS and CDR2 as YFSETQ. V lost 4 bases to trimming and J lost 0 bases; unmatched junction nucleotides: 3. CDR3 length: 15 residues. The CDR3 nucleotides are TGCGCCAGCAGCCTGACAGGGGATAGCAATCAGCCCCAGCATTTT. Protein product: CASSLTGDSNQPQHF.

This clonotype was observed a few times. The chain links TRBV11-3 to TRBJ2-7; D possibly matches TRBD1 or TRBD2 (5 bases each). This CDR3 is built from 14 residues. Looked up from germline, CDR1 is SGHNT and CDR2 is YENEEA. The V end was cut by 4 bases, the J end by 5 bases, with 15 bases between. CDR3 region: CASSSGPADNEQYF. CDR3 DNA: TGTGCCAGCAGCTCGGGACCAGCGGATAACGAGCAGTACTTC.

This chain links TRBV4-1 with TRBJ2-7; no definite D call. V was pared by 0 bases and J by 4 bases, with 16 bases between. The CDR3 runs to 16 residues. Germline assignment: CDR1 MGHRA and CDR2 YSYEKL. The chain's CDR3 is CASSQDAAGVEYEQYF. The CDR3 nucleotides are TGCGCCAGCAGCCAAGATGCAGCAGGCGTGGAGTACGAGCAGTACTTC.

The V and J genes are TRBV9 and TRBJ1-1, with 8 bases lining up with TRBD1. Germline CDR1 reads SGDLS; CDR2 reads YYNGEE. J was trimmed by 11 bases and V by 0 bases; bases with no gene match: 15. The CDR3 covers 16 residues. The chain's CDR3 is CASSVEGQGPIEAAFF. The CDR3 nucleotides read TGTGCCAGCAGCGTAGAAGGACAGGGCCCGATTGAGGCGGCTTTCTTT. Combining the CDR3 with reference TRBV9 and TRBJ1-1 gives the whole variable domain DSGVTQTPKHLITATGQRVTLRCSPRSGDLSVYWYQQSLDQGLQFLIQYYNGEERAKGNILERFSAQQFPDLHSELNLSSLELGDSALYFCASSVEGQGPIEAAFFGQGTRLTVV.

This clonotype was recorded at least ten times. The chain carries TRBV6-5 and TRBJ2-3; D perhaps matches TRBD2 (5 bases). Germline assignment: CDR1 MNHEY and CDR2 SVGAGI. The CDR3 contains 13 residues. Trimming removed 0 bases from V and 9 bases from J, with 10 bases in between. CDR3 sequence: CASSYSGSGTQYF. The CDR3 DNA is TGTGCCAGCAGTTACTCGGGGTCGGGGACGCAGTATTTT.

The chain carries TRBV7-9 and TRBJ1-2; D is undetermined. V lost 5 bases and J 3 bases, leaving 10 bases between the germline ends. Germline assignment: CDR1 SEHNR and CDR2 FQNEAQ (reference sequence). The CDR3 sequence is 13 residues long. CDR3 protein: CASSQNTDYGYTF. The CDR3 region has the DNA TGTGCCAGCAGCCAAAACACAGACTATGGCTACACCTTC.

The chain recombines TRBV6-6 with TRBJ1-5; 9 bases line up with TRBD1. V was pared by 6 bases and J by 1 base, with 7 bases of the junction left unmatched. This CDR3 region has 16 residues. Germline CDR1 reads MNHNY; CDR2 reads SVGAGI (reference sequence). DNA of the CDR3: TGTGCCAGCAGCATTTCCGGGACAGGGAGCAATCAGCCCCAGCATTTT. This encodes CASSISGTGSNQPQHF.

The table lists this clonotype with many counts. The chain carries TRBV7-2 and TRBJ1-2; TRBD1 agrees at 7 bases. Unmatched junction bases numbered 9, after V lost 6 bases and J lost 8 bases. This CDR3 contains 13 residues. Germline CDR1 SGHTA, CDR2 FQGNSA. CDR3 coding DNA: TGTGCCAGCAGGGGTAGAGCAGGGGGAGGCTACACCTTC. It is translated as CASRGRAGGGYTF.

This CDR3 reads CAISAELANYGYTF. DNA for the CDR3: TGTGCCATCAGTGCGGAACTCGCTAACTATGGCTACACCTTC. The chain employs TRBV10-3 and TRBJ1-2; D gene unclear. The CDR3 has 14 amino acids. V lost 4 bases, J lost 0 bases, and 9 bases lay in between. Germline-derived CDR1 and CDR2 are ENHRY and SYGVKD.

The chain couples TRBV5-1 to TRBJ2-7, with TRBD1 matching 7 bases. The CDR3 runs 14 residues. Germline V gene data show CDR1 as SGHRS and CDR2 as YFSETQ. Germline trimming cut 4 bases from V and 2 bases from J; bases unmatched to any gene: 6. The CDR3 nucleotides read TGCGCCAGCAGCGGTCGACAGGGCCCCTACGAGCAGTACTTC. This translates into CASSGRQGPYEQYF. Complete variable domain (other parts from reference TRBV5-1 and TRBJ2-7): KAGVTQTPRYLIKTRGQQVTLSCSPISGHRSVSWYQQTPGQGLQFLFEYFSETQRNKGNFPGRFSGRQFSNSRSEMNVSTLELGDSALYLCASSGRQGPYEQYFGPGTRLTVT.

This chain joins TRBV29-1 and TRBJ2-1; no definite D call. The CDR3 extends over 17 amino acids. Germline CDR1 is SQVTM and CDR2 is ANQGSEA. V was cut by 5 bases and J by 4 bases, with 24 bases left in between. The CDR3 DNA reads as TGCAGCGTTCAAATCGCTGGATACCCTTGGTCGTACAATGAGCAGTTCTTC. Protein sequence: CSVQIAGYPWSYNEQFF.

A word on this clonotype: Possible read error: a much larger clone is one base away. Without the conserved terminal phenylalanine or tryptophan, this CDR3 likely stems from a read error. This chain uses TRBV19 with TRBJ1-1, with no clear D. The V end lost 3 bases, the J end lost 6 bases, and 11 bases lay between the germline ends. CDR1 is LNHDA, CDR2 SQIVND, per germline (reference sequence). The CDR3 length is 13 residues. CDR3 nucleotides: TGTGCCAGTAGTATCTTGGTCGGTGCTGAAGCTTTCTCT. It yields the protein CASSILVGAEAFS.

This clonotype occurred many times. The J gene is TRBJ2-1, the V gene TRBV7-9; D remains unclear. The CDR3 runs 13 residues. Germline V gene sequence: CDR1 SEHNR, CDR2 FQNEAQ (reference sequence). Trimming cost V 5 bases and J 8 bases, with 13 bases left between them. The CDR3 coding sequence is TGTGCCAGCAGCCCACCCCGGACCGATGAGCAGTTCTTC. Its protein product is CASSPPRTDEQFF.

The table lists this clonotype with many counts. The rearrangement uses TRBV10-1 and TRBJ2-1; TRBD1 might be the D (6 bases). V lost 4 bases to trimming and J lost 9 bases, with 22 bases between them. This CDR3 region has 16 residues. Germline assignment: CDR1 WNHNN and CDR2 SYGVQD (reference sequence). DNA for the CDR3: TGCGCCAGCAGTGCAGTACCCGAAGGGGGTAGGCTTGAGCAGTTCTTC. Protein sequence: CASSAVPEGGRLEQFF.

This clonotype is a singleton in its sample. A read error may account for a junction end that differs from germline. The gene calls are TRBV5-1 and TRBJ2-3; 12 bases map to TRBD2. Germline values: CDR1 SGHRS, CDR2 YFSETQ. The CDR3 runs to 16 residues. DNA for the CDR3: TGTGCCAGCAGCGCCCGACTAGCGGGGGACACAGATACGCAGTATTTT. It translates to CASSARLAGDTDTQYF.

Here the CDR3 DNA reads TGTGCCAGCGCTCGGGGGCCCTACAATGAGCAGTTCTTC. Its protein is CASARGPYNEQFF. The chain is built from TRBV19 and TRBJ2-1; the D gene could be TRBD1 or TRBD2 (6 bases each). CDR1 and CDR2 (germline): LNHDA, SQIVND (reference sequence). The CDR3 consists of 13 residues. V lost 9 bases, J lost 2 bases, and 11 bases lay in between.

The V gene is TRBV2, the J gene TRBJ2-7; D perhaps matches TRBD1 (6 bases). Germline values: CDR1 SNHLY, CDR2 FYNNEI. CDR3 length equals 12 residues. V was pared by 7 bases and J by 2 bases, with 9 bases between. The CDR3 loop is CASNSGAYEQYF. DNA for the CDR3: TGTGCCAGCAACTCAGGGGCCTACGAGCAGTACTTC.

The chain joins TRBV6-5 to TRBJ1-1, with D perhaps TRBD1 (5 bases). Between the trimmed V and J ends, which lost 6 bases and 4 bases, there was a span of 18 bases. Per germline, CDR1 MNHEY and CDR2 SVGAGI. The CDR3 extends over 15 amino acids. The CDR3 DNA is TGTGCCAGCAGCTATGGGGGGGATCAACCCACTGAAGCTTTCTTT. It encodes CASSYGGDQPTEAFF.

V usage is TRBV5-1 and J usage is TRBJ2-7; the D gene could be TRBD1 or TRBD2 (7 bases each). V lost 7 bases to trimming and J lost 3 bases, with 20 bases between them. This CDR3 has 15 amino acids. Germline CDR1 and CDR2: SGHRS and YFSETQ. CDR3 in amino acids: CASGHSGGLFYEQYF. CDR3 sequence (DNA): TGCGCCAGCGGACATTCAGGGGGACTATTCTACGAGCAGTACTTC.

The table lists this clonotype with a count of one. The chain combines TRBV7-9 with TRBJ1-2, with D perhaps TRBD1 (6 bases). Trimming stripped 7 bases from V and 0 bases from J, with 9 bases between. The CDR3 totals 13 residues. Germline values: CDR1 SEHNR, CDR2 FQNEAQ (reference sequence). The DNA of the CDR3 is TGTGCCAGCATACAGGGAGCTAACTATGGCTACACCTTC. Its translation: CASIQGANYGYTF.

This clonotype showed up many times. This sequence joins TRBV6-2 or TRBV6-3 and TRBJ1-5; 10 bases line up with TRBD1. The CDR3 is made up of 15 amino acids. V lost 7 bases, J lost 4 bases, and 7 bases stayed unmatched. Germline V gives CDR1 MNHEY, CDR2 SVGEGT. CDR3 DNA: TGTGCCAGCAACCCCGGGACAGGGGTGAATCAGCCCCAGCATTTT. Its translation: CASNPGTGVNQPQHF.

This clonotype was detected ten times or more. The chain links TRBV24-1 to TRBJ1-5; TRBD1 agrees at 9 bases. CDR1 and CDR2 (germline): KGHDR, SFDVKD. Losses at the gene ends were 4 bases for V and 5 bases for J; bases not matched to a gene: 5. This CDR3 has 15 amino acids. The CDR3 DNA is TGTGCCACCAGTGAAGGGGACAGGGCCTATCAGCCCCAGCATTTT. It is translated as CATSEGDRAYQPQHF.

V gene TRBV2 combines with J gene TRBJ1-2; D unresolved. This CDR3 region has 14 residues. V dropped 0 bases and J dropped 8 bases, with 13 bases sitting between them. CDR1 SNHLY and CDR2 FYNNEI come from the germline V gene. The CDR3 loop is CASSEAEWTGGYTF. The CDR3 DNA reads TGTGCCAGCAGTGAAGCGGAATGGACGGGCGGCTACACCTTC.

This clonotype was found a few times. This chain uses TRBV14 with TRBJ2-7; no reliable D call. This CDR3 has 12 residues. Germline CDR1 reads SGHDN; CDR2 reads FVKESK. With 4 bases removed from V and 7 bases from J, the gap between germline ends came to 11 bases. CDR3 sequence reads: CASSLTSWEQYF. The CDR3 DNA is TGTGCCAGCAGCCTTACCTCTTGGGAGCAGTACTTC.

In this sample, this clonotype turned up many times. A clone one base away is much larger, so this may be a read error. V gene TRBV7-9 combines with J gene TRBJ1-6; 8 nucleotides align to TRBD1. V lost 1 base and J lost 9; bases outside the gene matches: 5. The length of the CDR3 is 15 residues. Germline V CDR1 and CDR2: SEHNR, FQNEAQ (reference sequence). CDR3 sequence (DNA): TGTGCCAGCAGCTTAGTACAGGGGGTTAGTTCACCCCTCCACTTT. This translates into CASSLVQGVSSPLHF.

Concerning this clonotype: The junction departs from germline at one end; a sequencing error may be responsible. CDR3 sequence: CANSPGYF. CDR3 in DNA: TGTGCCAACTCACCCGGGTACTTC. The chain employs TRBV18 and TRBJ2-5; the D is unclear. Germline assignment: CDR1 KGHSH and CDR2 LQKENI. The CDR3 sequence is 8 residues long.

This clonotype was seen ten or more times. The chain joins TRBV19 to TRBJ2-1, with TRBD2 matching over 9 bases. After removal of 5 bases from V and 0 bases from J, the junction contained 20 bases not matched to a gene. CDR1 is LNHDA, CDR2 SQIVND, per germline (reference sequence). This CDR3 comprises 21 residues. CDR3 amino acids: CASSDSPSGTGPKSSYNEQFF. CDR3 in DNA: TGTGCCAGTAGTGATAGCCCTAGCGGGACGGGGCCTAAAAGCTCCTACAATGAGCAGTTCTTC.

This clonotype was observed once. This rearrangement joins TRBV29-1 to TRBJ1-2; 7 bases are shared with TRBD1. With V trimmed by 6 bases and J by 3 bases, 10 bases remained unmatched. Germline loops: CDR1 SQVTM, CDR2 ANQGSEA. This CDR3 is 14 amino acids long. CDR3 in amino acids: CSVAPGTDYYGYTF. For the CDR3, the DNA is TGCAGCGTGGCGCCCGGGACAGACTACTATGGCTACACCTTC. Based on the CDR3 plus reference TRBV29-1 and TRBJ1-2, the full variable domain is SAVISQKPSRDICQRGTSLTIQCQVDSQVTMMFWYRQQPGQSLTLIATANQGSEATYESGFVIDKFPISRPNLTFSTLTVSNMSPEDSSIYLCSVAPGTDYYGYTFGSGTRLTVV.